This is a list of T cell receptor beta chains from one sample in a study of T cell repertoires in cytomegalovirus infection. TCRdb itself ran the reads through MiXCR, one entry per CDR3 protein. Of roughly 45,000 distinct CDR3 sequences listed, under 25% are singletons. The antigens of these receptors remain unknown. Here the sequenced sample was CD8+ T cells from cultured PBMCs, taken from culture after CMV antigen stimulation. These receptors were obtained from a human donor in good health (CMV status not recorded). Some clones in this sample may be carry-over from other donors' samples. Both conserved end residues are part of each CDR3. The D gene is left open where the match is weak. Rows give clone size only sometimes, using once, few, many, or a class for an expanded clone.

>NA|TRBV7-2|TRBJ2-1|TRBD1
TGTGCCAGCAGCCCGACAGGGGCGAGTGAGCAGTTCTTC
CASSPTGASEQFF
>once|TRBV11-1|TRBJ2-7|NA
TGTGCCAGCAGCTTATCCGGGACCGGCCTCTCCGAGCAGTACTTC
CASSLSGTGLSEQYF
>NA|TRBV7-8|TRBJ2-1|NA
TGTGCCAGCAGCTTAGCGCGACTAGTCCCCTACAATGAGCAGTTCTTC
CASSLARLVPYNEQFF
>few|TRBV7-3|TRBJ1-1|NA
TGTGCCAGCAGCTTATGGCAGTTGGGTCGGAACACTGAAGCTTTCTTT
CASSLWQLGRNTEAFF
>few|TRBV27|TRBJ1-5|NA
TGTGCCAGCACCCCTCGATGGGATGAGAGGGGTCAGCCCCAGCATTTT
CASTPRWDERGQPQHF
>once|TRBV6-2/TRBV6-3|TRBJ1-1|NA
TGTGCCAGCAGTTACATTTTCGACGGGGGAAAATGGAACACTGAAGCTTTCTTT
CASSYIFDGGKWNTEAFF
>many|TRBV6-2/TRBV6-3|TRBJ2-7|NA
TGTGCCAGCAGTTACGTGTCCTTCTACGAGCAGTACTTC
CASSYVSFYEQYF
>NA|TRBV7-6|TRBJ2-3|TRBD2
TGTGCCAGCAGCCGGGGGGGCTCAGATACGCAGTATTTT
CASSRGGSDTQYF
>NA|TRBV7-9|TRBJ2-7|NA
TGTGCCAGCAGCCATAGTCGGGGGGCGGTCGAGCAGTACTTC
CASSHSRGAVEQYF
>NA|TRBV3-1|TRBJ2-7|NA
TGTGCCAGCAGCATAGACAGGAGACTACGATACGAGCAGTACTTC
CASSIDRRLRYEQYF
>NA|TRBV19|TRBJ2-4|NA
TGTGCCAGTAGCCAGACTGGAGACAACATTCAGTACTTC
CASSQTGDNIQYF
>few|TRBV5-1|TRBJ2-5|NA
TGCGCCAGCAGCTTGGATCAAGAGACCCAGTACTTC
CASSLDQETQYF
>few|TRBV7-2|TRBJ1-1|TRBD1
TGTGCCAGCAGCCATTACATCGACAGGGCGGGATTGGGCACTGAAGCTTTCTTT
CASSHYIDRAGLGTEAFF
>NA|TRBV7-2|TRBJ2-3|NA
TGTGCCTCCGGGGGTGGCACAGATACGCAGTATTTT
CASGGGTDTQYF
>NA|TRBV12-3/TRBV12-4|TRBJ2-7|NA
TGTGCCAGCAACAATTACGGGGAAGCCTACGAGCAGTACTTC
CASNNYGEAYEQYF
>NA|TRBV29-1|TRBJ1-1|NA
TGCAGCGTGGGAGGGGGGCATACTGAAGCTTTCTTT
CSVGGGHTEAFF
>few|TRBV12-3/TRBV12-4|TRBJ1-1|NA
TGTGCCAGCAGCCTGGGCATGCGTCTCGCTGAAGCTTTCTTT
CASSLGMRLAEAFF
>NA|TRBV7-9|TRBJ2-1|TRBD2
TGTGCCAGCAGCTTAGCGCGGGGGGCCGATGAGCAGTTCTTC
CASSLARGADEQFF
>NA|TRBV7-2|TRBJ2-5|NA
TGTGCCAGCAGCTTAGTCGGGAGTGGGAAAGAGACCCAGTACTTC
CASSLVGSGKETQYF
>NA|TRBV11-2|TRBJ2-5|NA
TGTGCCAGCAGCTTCCCGGGAGACCAAGAGACCCAGTACTTC
CASSFPGDQETQYF
>few|TRBV7-2|TRBJ2-7|TRBD2
TGTGCCAGCAGCACAGGGACTAGCGGGAGTATGTACGAGCAGTACTTC
CASSTGTSGSMYEQYF
>many|TRBV7-3|TRBJ1-6|TRBD1
TGTGCCAGCAGCCCGTACGGACAGGCCGGCGCACCCCTCCACTTT
CASSPYGQAGAPLHF